What follows are 26 T cell receptor beta chains derived from one specimen sequenced in a study of neurological immune-mediated disorders. TCRdb processed the 5' RACE reads anew with MiXCR; each CDR3 protein has one entry. Of about 17,000 distinct CDR3 sequences listed, 3.5% were seen once; the top ten hold roughly 21%. The sequencing sample was made of CD8+ T cells from blood. These receptors all come from a woman aged 40 to 50 in good health.

This clonotype occurred many times. The genes are TRBV7-8 and TRBJ2-3; D is unclear. This CDR3 has 14 residues. Germline values: CDR1 SGHVS, CDR2 FQNEAQ. V was cut by 9 bases and J by 0 bases, with 13 bases left in between. The CDR3 protein is CASQLTISTDTQYF. The CDR3 DNA is TGTGCCAGTCAGCTCACCATCAGCACAGATACGCAGTATTTT.

This clonotype was counted ten times or more. V is TRBV7-2 and J is TRBJ2-7; D may be TRBD2 (6 bases). V lost 1 base and J lost 2, with 33 bases in between. The CDR3 covers 22 residues. CDR1 SGHTA and CDR2 FQGNSA come from the germline V gene. The chain's CDR3 is CASSLGGTGGAPNLVAAYEQYF. CDR3 in DNA: TGTGCCAGCAGCTTAGGGGGAACCGGCGGGGCCCCGAATTTGGTAGCGGCCTACGAGCAGTACTTC.

This clonotype was picked up many times. V gene TRBV6-5 combines with J gene TRBJ2-1; D remains ambiguous. The CDR3 has 15 amino acids. Trimming left V 5 bases short and J 0 bases short, with 11 bases between. Germline V lookup: CDR1 MNHEY, CDR2 SVGAGI. This chain's CDR3 is CASSSLGSSYNEQFF. CDR3 DNA sequence: TGTGCCAGCAGTAGCCTTGGTAGCTCCTACAATGAGCAGTTCTTC.

This clonotype was found many times. This chain links TRBV24-1 with TRBJ2-1; maybe TRBD2 (6 bases). V was trimmed by 4 bases and J by 5 bases, leaving 17 bases between them. The CDR3 sequence is 16 residues long. CDR1 and CDR2 from the germline V gene are KGHDR and SFDVKD. In DNA, the CDR3 is TGTGCCACCAGTGAAAGGAGGGAGAGGGGCGACAATGAGCAGTTCTTC. This codes for CATSERRERGDNEQFF.

In its sample, this clonotype was seen many times. The chain joins TRBV9 to TRBJ2-3; 11 bases are shared with TRBD2. Germline CDR1 reads SGDLS; CDR2 reads YYNGEE. The CDR3 has 14 residues. After removal of 0 bases from V and 8 bases from J, the junction contained 2 bases not matched to a gene. This CDR3 is CASSVGLAGGTQYF. Here the CDR3 DNA reads TGTGCCAGCAGCGTAGGGCTAGCGGGAGGTACGCAGTATTTT.

This clonotype was detected ten times or more. This chain joins TRBV7-6 and TRBJ1-5; D gene ambiguous. The germline gives CDR1 SGHVS, CDR2 FNYEAQ. There are 14 residues in the CDR3. V was pared by 5 bases and J by 11 bases, with 19 bases between. CDR3 in DNA: TGTGCCAGCAGCCCGGTCGAGGTTGGCGGGACCCAGCATTTT. This sequence encodes CASSPVEVGGTQHF.

Many counts were recorded for this clonotype. The chain has TRBV6-5 and TRBJ2-2; D call uncertain. This CDR3 has 14 amino acids. Germline V gene sequence: CDR1 MNHEY, CDR2 SVGAGI. V lost 6 bases, J lost 1 base, and 9 bases lay in between. DNA of the CDR3: TGTGCCAGCAGCTGGTCCCTGAACACCGGGGAGCTGTTTTTT. Translation: CASSWSLNTGELFF.

This chain links TRBV6-2 or TRBV6-3 with TRBJ2-1; D is possibly TRBD1 (5 bases). Germline CDR1 reads MNHEY; CDR2 reads SVGEGT. The length of the CDR3 is 14 residues. V was pared by 10 bases and J by 6 bases, with 19 bases between. CDR3 sequence (DNA): TGTGCCACCTACACAGGTCGATATGCCAATGAGCAGTTCTTC. This codes for CATYTGRYANEQFF.

This clonotype has a count of ten or more. The chain couples TRBV12-3 or TRBV12-4 to TRBJ1-1; D unclear. V was shortened by 10 bases and J by 8 bases, with 11 bases between the two germline ends. The CDR3 consists of 10 residues. CDR3 region: CATTRAEAFF. The CDR3 coding sequence is TGTGCCACCACACGGGCAGAAGCTTTCTTT.

This clonotype was detected ten times or more. The chain employs TRBV28 and TRBJ2-5; 8 positions agree with TRBD2. V shed 7 bases and J 1 base; nucleotides not matched to a gene: 11. This CDR3 comprises 16 residues. Germline CDR1 MDHEN, CDR2 SYDVKM. The CDR3 here is CASTPNLLAVQETQYF. In nucleotides, the CDR3 is TGTGCCAGCACCCCCAACTTACTAGCGGTCCAAGAGACCCAGTACTTC.

Many counts were recorded for this clonotype. V is TRBV9 and J is TRBJ2-7, with D unresolved. Germline V lookup: CDR1 SGDLS, CDR2 YYNGEE. The V end was cut by 7 bases, the J end by 1 base, with 12 bases between. This CDR3 contains 13 residues. CDR3 coding DNA: TGTGCCAGCGGCGGACCCTCGTCCTACGAGCAGTACTTC. Amino acids: CASGGPSSYEQYF.

Sample share makes this clonotype medium-sized. The genes are TRBV6-2 or TRBV6-3 and TRBJ2-2; D remains unclear. This CDR3 has 14 residues. Trimming left V 2 bases short and J 3 bases short, with 7 bases between. CDR1 MNHEY and CDR2 SVGEGT come from the germline V gene. The CDR3 region has the DNA TGTGCCAGCAGTTACGGAGTGGACACCGGGGAGCTGTTTTTT. Translated: CASSYGVDTGELFF.

This clonotype was seen ten or more times. The chain uses TRBV20-1 and TRBJ1-1; D gene uncertain. Germline V gene sequence: CDR1 DFQATT, CDR2 SNEGSKA (reference sequence). This CDR3 has 15 amino acids. Trimming shortened V by 3 bases and J by 0 bases, and 14 bases separated the two germline ends. DNA for the CDR3: TGCAGTGCTAGGGTCCCTCACAAAATGAACACTGAAGCTTTCTTT. This sequence encodes CSARVPHKMNTEAFF.

There are many counts of this clonotype. The chain employs TRBV7-2 and TRBJ2-7; D remains unclear. The CDR3 sequence is 14 residues long. Trimming removed 5 bases at V and 3 bases at J, with 14 bases between. Germline V CDR1 and CDR2: SGHTA, FQGNSA. The CDR3 DNA is TGTGCCAGCAGCCCCAAATGGCCGGGCTACGAGCAGTACTTC. Its protein is CASSPKWPGYEQYF.

This clonotype was seen repeatedly, ten times or more. This chain joins TRBV5-6 and TRBJ2-7, with 10 nucleotides matching TRBD2. CDR3 length equals 15 residues. Trimming cost V 4 bases and J 2 bases; bases outside gene matches: 6. Germline values: CDR1 SGHDT, CDR2 YYEEEE. The chain's CDR3 is CASSPLTSGPYEQYF. The CDR3 DNA is TGTGCCAGCAGCCCCTTGACTAGCGGGCCCTACGAGCAGTACTTC.

This clonotype was observed many times. This chain uses TRBV20-1 with TRBJ2-5, with D unclear. The CDR3 has 10 residues. V dropped 6 bases and J dropped 4 bases, with 6 bases sitting between them. Germline-derived CDR1 and CDR2 are DFQATT and SNEGSKA (reference sequence). The CDR3: CSAPGETQYF. The CDR3 bases are TGCAGTGCCCCCGGAGAGACCCAGTACTTC.

The V and J genes are TRBV11-2 and TRBJ2-1; D might be TRBD1 or TRBD2, each matching 6 bases. The V end lost 5 bases, the J end lost 8 bases, and 22 bases lay between the germline ends. Germline V gene lookup returns CDR1 SGHAT and CDR2 FQNNGV. The CDR3 spans 16 residues. CDR3 region: CASSRLGGGGIDEQFF. CDR3 nucleotide sequence: TGTGCCAGCAGCCGGTTAGGAGGAGGGGGAATCGATGAGCAGTTCTTC. Combining the CDR3 with reference TRBV11-2 and TRBJ2-1 gives the whole variable domain EAGVAQSPRYKIIEKRQSVAFWCNPISGHATLYWYQQILGQGPKLLIQFQNNGVVDDSQLPKDRFSAERLKGVDSTLKIQPAKLEDSAVYLCASSRLGGGGIDEQFFGPGTRLTVL.

This clonotype was detected many times. The chain uses TRBV29-1 and TRBJ1-2; D call uncertain. Germline values: CDR1 SQVTM, CDR2 ANQGSEA. V gave up 4 bases and J gave up 2 bases, with 5 bases separating them. The CDR3 totals 11 residues. CDR3 DNA sequence: TGCAGCGTTGCAGCAAACTATGGCTACACCTTC. Its translation: CSVAANYGYTF.

This clonotype was seen at least ten times. The chain employs TRBV7-3 and TRBJ2-1, with 7 bases identical to TRBD2. The J segment lost 4 bases and the V segment lost 5 bases, leaving 5 bases of the junction unmatched. The CDR3 has 14 residues. Per the germline V gene, CDR1 is SGHTA and CDR2 is FQGTGA. This CDR3 is CASSPSGAYNEQFF. In DNA form, the CDR3 reads TGTGCCAGCAGCCCGAGCGGGGCTTACAATGAGCAGTTCTTC.

Judged by abundance, this clonotype is medium-sized. V and J are TRBV29-1 and TRBJ2-7, with 7 nucleotides matching TRBD1. CDR1 SQVTM and CDR2 ANQGSEA come from the germline V gene. This CDR3 has 12 amino acids. V gave up 6 bases and J gave up 1 base; unmatched junction bases: 3. DNA for the CDR3: TGCAGCGTGGGACAGACGTCCTACGAGCAGTACTTC. This sequence encodes CSVGQTSYEQYF.

The table lists this clonotype with many counts. The rearrangement uses TRBV5-1 and TRBJ2-7; D call uncertain. Germline values: CDR1 SGHRS, CDR2 YFSETQ. The CDR3 length is 15 residues. The V end lost 4 bases, the J end lost 2 bases, and 16 bases lay between the germline ends. CDR3 sequence reads: CASSQLGEKPYEQYF. Written as DNA, the CDR3 is TGCGCCAGCAGCCAACTTGGCGAGAAACCCTACGAGCAGTACTTC. Full variable domain (remainder filled in from reference TRBV5-1 and TRBJ2-7): KAGVTQTPRYLIKTRGQQVTLSCSPISGHRSVSWYQQTPGQGLQFLFEYFSETQRNKGNFPGRFSGRQFSNSRSEMNVSTLELGDSALYLCASSQLGEKPYEQYFGPGTRLTVT.

In this sample, this clonotype turned up many times. This sequence joins TRBV6-4 and TRBJ2-2, with 9 bases that match TRBD2. Germline CDR1 and CDR2: MRHNA and SNTAGT. The CDR3 consists of 14 residues. Trimming removed 0 bases from V and 7 bases from J; junction bases left unmatched: 0. Here the CDR3 DNA reads TGTGCCAGCAGTGACTCTAGCGGGAGCGGGGAGCTGTTTTTT. Residues: CASSDSSGSGELFF.

On this clonotype: Its ends do not fully match the called genes, so a read error is possible. This sequence joins TRBV4-2 and TRBJ2-7, with 7 bases lining up with TRBD2. The V gene's germline CDR1 is LGHNA and CDR2 YNFKEQ. The CDR3 length is 15 residues. CDR3 bases: TGTGCCAGCAGACAAGGGGAGGGAAGCTCCTACGATCAGTACTTC. As protein: CASRQGEGSSYDQYF.

This clonotype was recorded at least ten times. A read error may be the cause here, since a much bigger clone is one base away. The chain combines TRBV7-9 with TRBJ1-4; D not certain. V lost 0 bases and J 2 bases, leaving 10 bases between the germline ends. In germline, CDR1 is SEHNR, CDR2 FQNEAQ (reference sequence). The length of the CDR3 is 16 residues. This CDR3 is CASSLADERTNEKLFF. CDR3 DNA sequence: TGTGCCAGCAGCTTAGCAGATGAACGCACTAATGAAAAACTGTTTTTT.

This clonotype was counted ten times or more. V is TRBV15 and J is TRBJ2-7; either TRBD1 or TRBD2 may fit D (5 bases each). The CDR3 consists of 12 residues. Between the trimmed V and J ends, which lost 8 bases and 0 bases, there was a span of 8 bases. The germline gives CDR1 LNHNV, CDR2 YYDKDF (reference sequence). The CDR3 region is CATRDRSYEQYF. In DNA, the CDR3 is TGTGCCACCCGGGACCGCTCCTACGAGCAGTACTTC.

The chain has TRBV4-1 and TRBJ2-1, with 9 bases that match TRBD2. The CDR3 spans 19 residues. Germline CDR1 and CDR2: MGHRA and YSYEKL. The trim removed 1 base at V and 3 bases at J, leaving 13 bases unmatched. The CDR3 DNA reads as TGCGCCAGCAGCCAAGGGCCTAGCGGGACATCAGGGAGCTACAATGAGCAGTTCTTC. It codes for CASSQGPSGTSGSYNEQFF.